The sequence of this T cell receptor (beta chain) was determined in a study of regulatory T cells in long-lasting Graves disease (dated by TCRdb to the early 2020s). Background on the whole study: Patients with newly diagnosed Graves' disease had been on antithyroid drugs for under 3 months. Persistent Graves' disease patients were compared with newly diagnosed Graves' disease patients by peripheral blood TCR sequencing and RNA sequencing. The study was conducted in China and was registered as a clinical trial. A total of roughly 35 samples underwent TCR sequencing: about 13 from persistent and some 20 from newly diagnosed Graves' disease patients. The paper's findings and limits, for the study overall: Persistent disease showed preferential use of TRBV28, TRBJ1-2 and TRBJ2-5, whereas newly diagnosed disease favored TRBV20-1 and TRBJ2-1. Persistent patients shared more public clonotypes among themselves (over 2,500) than newly diagnosed patients did (approximately 970). Because the primary lesion, thyroid tissue, could not be accessed, the study looked at peripheral blood alone. Sequencing and analysis were restricted to the TCR beta chain. Compared with newly diagnosed patients, persistent Graves' disease patients had lower TCR Shannon entropy and fewer highly expanded clones, which suggests clonal expansion. The authors noted that the small sample size was a limitation that may lower accuracy.

Turning to this clonotype: Its antigen is unknown. Base quality data are lacking; no much larger clone is found one base away.

The sample's time point label, decoded: newly diagnosed GD, antithyroid drugs for less than 3 months. RNA was extracted from PBMCs in TRIzol for both TCR sequencing and RNA sequencing. The diagnosis of Graves' disease was made according to American Thyroid Association guidelines. Patients were recruited from an endocrinology department in Xi'an, China. From each patient, around 9 milliliters of peripheral blood was collected into an EDTA anticoagulant tube. Ficoll Paque Plus density gradient separation was used to isolate PBMCs, and no additional T cell sorting was done. RNA quality was checked with an Agilent 2100 Bioanalyzer and agarose gel, and concentration with a NanoDrop 2000. The library came from multiplex PCR. TCRdb names Illumina HiSeq 4000 as the instrument used. CDR3 regions were amplified by Arm-PCR with iRepertoire HTBI primers to construct TCR beta libraries. Before sequencing, the PCR products underwent gel purification. As for the authors' bioinformatics: Across samples, approximately 68 TRBV and 15 or so TRBJ segments were identified and used for gene usage analysis of CDR3 amino acid clonotypes. COPE and FqMerger were used to merge the filtered high-quality paired reads into contigs. BLAST was used to align contigs to IMGT TRBV, TRBD and TRBJ reference genes, and CDR3 was defined according to IMGT. Any clonotype with a frequency above 0.1% was classified as a highly expanded clone. Repertoire diversity was measured by Shannon entropy, and V-J evenness by the Gini coefficient. A clonotype found in more than one individual was treated as public. Using fastp at Q25 and MiXCR, TCRdb reprocessed the public reads and kept productive beta chains. A single entry per CDR3 protein holds the most common genes and DNA from its merged rows. TCRdb's processing, not the study's, gives the V and J calls here. The sample table records 350,000 to 500,000 distinct CDR3 sequences; less than 20% of these occur just once. The ten largest make up 23% of the sample.

Germline trimming amounts to 3 bases on V and 8 bases on J, with 14 as the count of junction bases outside the gene matches. Taken from cysteine to phenylalanine, the CDR3 has 17 residues. Only CDR3 DNA remains: 51 bases, in frame from the first base. The CDR1 and CDR2 encoded by the germline V gene (reference sequence) are GTSNPN and SVGIG. The same specimen was also included in a second study, on T cells in Graves' hyperthyroidism and ophthalmopathy. Reported in the second study: Stable Graves' hyperthyroidism was defined as no progression to ophthalmopathy during 18 months of follow-up. Hyperthyroidism patients were newly diagnosed, with disease duration under 2 months, and aged 18 to 65 years. Patients with uncontrolled infections, other autoimmune diseases, pregnancy or lactation were excluded. Diagnoses were based on clinical symptoms, serum thyroxine and TRAb, thyroid ultrasound and orbital computed tomography. A first-round RT-PCR of the TCR CDR3 used the HTBI primer set with the Qiagen OneStep RT-PCR kit. Most expanded thyroid clonotypes (frequency above 0.001) were also detected in blood, suggesting blood repertoires may reflect thyroid immune responses. A 13 V-J signature model separated ophthalmopathy from stable hyperthyroidism, with roughly 88% sensitivity and 81.08% specificity in cross-validation and 80%/75% in testing. In validation, the model predicted progression to ophthalmopathy a median of roughly 6.1 months before onset, with 70% to 71% sensitivity and roughly 73% specificity. A discovery cohort of about 96 patients, fewer than 50 with Graves' ophthalmopathy and more than 55 with stable Graves' hyperthyroidism, was used to find distinguishing TCR V-J signatures. Prospective prediction of ophthalmopathy was tested in an independent validation cohort of some 20 hyperthyroidism patients and 17 patients who later progressed to ophthalmopathy. The roughly 90 discovery patients were divided at random into training and test sets in a 7:3 ratio. In addition, the study compared T-cell repertoires in thyroid tissue and in blood from 6 or 7 Graves' hyperthyroidism patients. Following sampling, methimazole starting at 30 mg daily was given to hyperthyroidism patients, and high-dose intravenous methylprednisolone was given to ophthalmopathy patients. A second multiplex PCR round built the libraries, followed by size selection and purification. Sequencing of the libraries was done on an Illumina HiSeq2000 using paired-end 100 bp reads. Raw data were processed with SOAPnuke, discarding reads with adapters, uncalled bases, mean Phred below 15, or no exact constant-primer or identifier match. High-quality paired reads were merged with COPE v1.2.5, and unique nucleotide sequences were defined as clonotypes. Clonotypes were aligned to IMGT TRBV, TRBD and TRBJ reference segments using MiTCR v1.1. The analysis was restricted to V-J combinations with a frequency above 0.0001, which together covered 99.2% of the repertoires. The TCS score was defined as the ratio of F50 (clonal expansion) to E x V (chaos), calculated using BLOSUM62-based TCRdist between CDR3 peptides within each V-J. Welch's t-statistics and random forest reduced roughly 500 V-J features to some 14, which were used in a naive Bayes classifier (R e1071). No statistical method was used to set the sample size in advance, and investigators knew the group allocation. The paper describes TCR Vbeta CDR3 sequencing of roughly 130 peripheral blood samples, made up of about 41 ophthalmopathy patients, approximately 73 hyperthyroidism patients and 17 progressor patients.

The V gene is TRBV30 and the J gene is TRBJ2-2; 11 nucleotides in the junction match TRBD2. The source was peripheral blood mononuclear cells (PBMCs), collected at new diagnosis, from a patient treated with antithyroid drugs. The sequence derives from a woman aged 18-29 years with Graves disease. Donor details come from another sample of the same person, matched by shared clones. The nucleotides are TGTGCCTGGAGAACAGGGTTGTTAGCGGGAGGGGCGGGGGAGCTGTTTTTT. It encodes CAWRTGLLAGGAGELFF.